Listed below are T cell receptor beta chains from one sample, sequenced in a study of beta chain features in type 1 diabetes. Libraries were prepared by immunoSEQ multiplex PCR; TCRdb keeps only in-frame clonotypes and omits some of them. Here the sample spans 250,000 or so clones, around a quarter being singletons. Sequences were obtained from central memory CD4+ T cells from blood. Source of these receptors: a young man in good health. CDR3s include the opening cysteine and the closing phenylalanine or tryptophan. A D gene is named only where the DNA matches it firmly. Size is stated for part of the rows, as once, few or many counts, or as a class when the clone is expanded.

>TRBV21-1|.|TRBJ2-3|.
CASNSEADTDTQYF
TGTGCCAGCAACTCGGAGGCAGACACAGATACGCAGTATTTT
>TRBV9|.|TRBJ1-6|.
CASRPGNNNSPLHF
TGTGCCAGCAGGCCAGGGAACAATAATTCACCCCTCCACTTT
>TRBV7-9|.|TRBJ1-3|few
CASQGSSGNTIYF
TGTGCCTCGCAGGGCAGCTCTGGAAACACCATATATTTT
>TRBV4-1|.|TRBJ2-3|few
CASSQVSDTQYF
TGCGCCAGCAGCCAAGTGTCAGATACGCAGTATTTT
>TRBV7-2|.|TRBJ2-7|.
CASNAEGYEQYF
TGTGCCAGCAACGCGGAGGGGTACGAGCAGTACTTC
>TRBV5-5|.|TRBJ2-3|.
CASSFGGGADTQYF
TGTGCCAGCAGCTTCGGAGGGGGCGCAGATACGCAGTATTTT
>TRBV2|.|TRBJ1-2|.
CASRTAGGSSYGYTF
TGTGCCAGCAGGACCGCGGGGGGGAGTAGCTATGGCTACACCTTC
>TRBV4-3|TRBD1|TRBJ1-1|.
CASSQGHRGGTEAFF
TGCGCCAGCAGCCAAGGTCACAGGGGTGGTACTGAAGCTTTCTTT
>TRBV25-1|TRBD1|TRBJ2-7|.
CASKDRAVGEQYF
TGTGCCAGCAAAGACAGGGCCGTGGGGGAGCAGTACTTC
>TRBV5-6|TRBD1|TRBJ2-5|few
CASSWTGGRLQETQYF
TGTGCCAGCAGCTGGACAGGGGGCCGACTCCAAGAGACCCAGTACTTC
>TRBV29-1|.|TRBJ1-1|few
CSVSRGRDTEAFF
TGCAGCGTCTCTCGGGGCAGGGACACTGAAGCTTTCTTT
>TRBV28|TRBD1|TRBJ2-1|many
CASSGPGTVYNEQFF
TGTGCCAGCAGCGGGCCTGGGACAGTCTACAATGAGCAGTTCTTC
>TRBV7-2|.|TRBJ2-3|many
CASSLGGADTQYF
TGTGCCAGCAGCTTAGGAGGGGCAGATACGCAGTATTTT
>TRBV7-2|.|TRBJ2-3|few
CASSVSHTQYF
TGTGCCAGCAGCGTCAGTCATACGCAGTATTTT
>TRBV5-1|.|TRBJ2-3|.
CASSLTGRTSTDTQYF
TGCGCCAGCAGCTTAACGGGAAGAACTAGCACAGATACGCAGTATTTT
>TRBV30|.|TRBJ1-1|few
CAWSVRDVTEAFF
TGTGCCTGGAGTGTACGTGACGTCACTGAAGCTTTCTTT
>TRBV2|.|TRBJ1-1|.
CASSGVNTEAFF
TGTGCCAGCAGTGGAGTGAACACTGAAGCTTTCTTT